This entry concerns a single T cell receptor (beta chain). The entry originates in a study of cytomegalovirus exposure and HLA in healthy donors. The CDR3 sequence is 11 residues long. Assay used: immunoSEQ multiplex PCR; TCRdb lists only in-frame clones, some missing. Of 200,000 or so clones in the sample, 80% to 90% were seen once. Sample: PBMCs. This receptor was identified in a woman between 18 and 30 years old in good health and CMV-seropositive. V is TRBV12-1 and J is TRBJ2-7; the table gives TRBD2 as D, unverified against the DNA. TRBV12-1 is a recognized pseudogene. The CDR3 sequence is CASYPGDEQYF. The CDR3 DNA reads TGTGCCAGTTACCCGGGTGACGAGCAGTACTTC.